The T cell receptor (beta chain) described here comes from a study of blood T cell repertoires in COVID-19. Study background: The origin of the acute and convalescent COVID-19 samples was the United States, Italy and Spain. The cDNA or gDNA used as material had been derived from T cells, B-cell-depleted T cells, or PBMCs.

Source study methods: Amplification of reference gene primers was used by the study to estimate nucleated cell counts. Measured with immunoSEQ multiplex PCR; TCRdb has only the in-frame clones, and not every one. The V and J calls and the clone size are those of that table, but D and trimming were determined from the DNA. The table has around 150,000 clones, more than 60% seen once. The sample taken for sequencing was peripheral blood. The clonotype comes from a man aged 45-65 years with acute or convalescent COVID-19.

The CDR3 DNA sequence: TGTGCCAGCACCCTCGGGACAGGGGGCTTTGAGCAGTACTTC. Residues: CASTLGTGGFEQYF. This sequence joins TRBV5-6 and TRBJ2-7, with 12 positions matching TRBD1. Germline V gives CDR1 SGHDT, CDR2 YYEEEE. V gave up 6 bases and J gave up 7 bases; unmatched junction bases: 8. CDR3 length: 14 residues.